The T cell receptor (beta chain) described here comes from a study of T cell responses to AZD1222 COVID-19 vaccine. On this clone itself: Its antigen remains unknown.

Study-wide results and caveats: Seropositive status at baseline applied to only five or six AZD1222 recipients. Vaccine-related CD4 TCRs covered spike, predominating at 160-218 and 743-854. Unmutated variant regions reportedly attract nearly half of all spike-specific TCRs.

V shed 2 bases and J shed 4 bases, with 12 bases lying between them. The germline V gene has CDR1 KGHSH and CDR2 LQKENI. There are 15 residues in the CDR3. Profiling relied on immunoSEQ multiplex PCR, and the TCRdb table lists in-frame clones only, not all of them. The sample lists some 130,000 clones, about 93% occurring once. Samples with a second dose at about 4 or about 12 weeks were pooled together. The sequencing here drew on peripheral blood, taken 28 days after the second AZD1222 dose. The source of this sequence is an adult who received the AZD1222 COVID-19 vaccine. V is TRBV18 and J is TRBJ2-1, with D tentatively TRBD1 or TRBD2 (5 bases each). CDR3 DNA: TGTGCCAGCTCACCAAACTCGGGACGGTACAATGAGCAGTTCTTC. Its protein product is CASSPNSGRYNEQFF.